A single sample gave rise to the 10 T cell receptor beta chains below, sequenced in a study of cytomegalovirus exposure and HLA in healthy donors. PCR was performed using 60 Vbeta and 13 Jbeta primers. Assay used: immunoSEQ multiplex PCR; TCRdb lists only in-frame clones, some missing. In the table there are approximately 140,000 clones, approximately 77% of which are singletons. Sample: PBMCs. These receptors were collected from a woman aged 45-65 years in good health and CMV-seronegative.

The gene calls are TRBV7-3 and TRBJ2-1, with D uncertain. The CDR3 runs 13 residues. Trimming removed 4 bases at V and 2 bases at J, with 6 bases between. Per the germline V gene, CDR1 is SGHTA and CDR2 is FQGTGA. The CDR3 spells CASSSPTYNEQFF. CDR3 DNA: TGTGCCAGCAGCTCCCCCACCTACAATGAGCAGTTCTTC.

V usage is TRBV5-8 and J usage is TRBJ1-2; possible D gene TRBD1, 5 bases. Germline CDR1 reads SGHTS; CDR2 reads YDEGEE. V was clipped by 4 bases and J by 4 bases, with 11 bases between them. The CDR3 contains 13 residues. The CDR3 loop is CASSTLGGYGYTF. The CDR3 region has the DNA TGTGCCAGCAGCACCCTGGGGGGCTATGGCTACACCTTC.

This sequence joins TRBV7-2 and TRBJ2-5; 7 bases map to TRBD2. The CDR3 length is 16 residues. The germline CDR1 and CDR2 sequences are SGHTA and FQGNSA. With 1 base clipped from V and 5 bases from J, the junction kept 10 bases outside the gene matches. In DNA, the CDR3 is TGTGCCAGCAGCTTAGGGACCCCGTTGGGGGGGGAGACCCAGTACTTC. This sequence encodes CASSLGTPLGGETQYF. The full variable domain, in which reference TRBV7-2 and TRBJ2-5 provide the parts outside the CDR3, is GAGVSQSPSNKVTEKGKDVELRCDPISGHTALYWYRQSLGQGLEFLIYFQGNSAPDKSGLPSDRFSAERTGGSVSTLTIQRTQQEDSAVYLCASSLGTPLGGETQYFGPGTRLLVL.

V usage is TRBV7-2 and J usage is TRBJ1-6, with D perhaps matching TRBD1 (6 bases). Germline CDR1 and CDR2: SGHTA and FQGNSA. The CDR3 loop spans 14 amino acids. V lost 3 bases and J lost 6, with 9 bases in between. The CDR3 spells CASSFPRGNSPLHF. Written as DNA, the CDR3 is TGTGCCAGCAGCTTCCCCAGGGGTAATTCACCCCTCCACTTT.

In this sample, this clone turned up once. The V call is TRBV5-6, the J call TRBJ2-3; 7 positions agree with TRBD1. V was clipped by 4 bases and J by 4 bases; unmatched bases: 3. CDR1 is SGHDT and CDR2 is YYEEEE in the germline V gene. This CDR3 is built from 13 residues. The CDR3: CASSITGADTQYF. The CDR3 region has the DNA TGTGCCAGCAGCATAACAGGGGCAGATACGCAGTATTTT. Based on the CDR3 plus reference TRBV5-6 and TRBJ2-3, the full variable domain is DAGVTQSPTHLIKTRGQQVTLRCSPKSGHDTVSWYQQALGQGPQFIFQYYEEEERQRGNFPDRFSGHQFPNYSSELNVNALLLGDSALYLCASSITGADTQYFGPGTRLTVL.

This sequence joins TRBV4-2 and TRBJ1-5; 7 positions agree with TRBD1. The V and J ends lost 2 bases and 7 bases, in that order; junction bases with no gene match: 5. The V gene's germline CDR1 is LGHNA and CDR2 YNFKEQ. This CDR3 has 14 amino acids. CDR3 region: CASSQYDREQPQHF. The DNA for the CDR3 is TGTGCCAGCAGCCAATACGACAGGGAACAGCCCCAGCATTTT.

This chain links TRBV27 with TRBJ2-2, with 13 bases matching TRBD2. With V trimmed by 6 bases and J by 0 bases, 4 bases remained unmatched. The CDR3 loop spans 17 amino acids. CDR1 and CDR2 from the germline V gene are MNHEY and SMNVEV (reference sequence). The DNA for the CDR3 is TGTGCCAGCAGGTTGACTAGCGGGGGGACGAACACCGGGGAGCTGTTTTTT. Translation: CASRLTSGGTNTGELFF.

This chain connects TRBV6-5 to TRBJ2-7; D is possibly TRBD2 (5 bases). The CDR3 contains 16 residues. Trimming removed 0 bases at V and 0 bases at J, with 12 bases between. Germline loops: CDR1 MNHEY, CDR2 SVGAGI. CDR3 DNA sequence: TGTGCCAGCAGTTACTCCCGCCTACTAGGCTCCTACGAGCAGTACTTC. It codes for CASSYSRLLGSYEQYF.

This chain connects TRBV4-2 to TRBJ2-3; TRBD2 aligns across 8 bases. The CDR3 extends over 16 amino acids. From germline, CDR1 is LGHNA and CDR2 YNFKEQ. The V gene end was trimmed by 0 bases and the J gene end by 2 bases; junction bases not matched to a gene: 4. Here the CDR3 reads CASSQEAGAYTDTQYF. The CDR3 DNA reads TGTGCCAGCAGCCAAGAAGCGGGGGCTTACACAGATACGCAGTATTTT.

V gene TRBV21-1 combines with J gene TRBJ2-1; no DNA check was done on the table's D call, TRBD2. TRBV21-1 is a documented pseudogene. The CDR3 has 10 residues. This CDR3 is CASEHTEQFF. The DNA for the CDR3 is TGTGCCAGCGAGCATACTGAGCAGTTCTTC.